This entry concerns a single TCR beta chain. Per the study methods: Amplification from reference gene primers served as the basis for estimated nucleated cell counts. Produced via immunoSEQ multiplex PCR; TCRdb's table is partial and in-frame only. V, J and clone size were drawn from that table, and D and trimming were deduced from the DNA. Of over 75,000 clones listed, over 80% are singletons. The data belong to a study of blood T cell repertoires in COVID-19. As for the study in general: Donors in the United States, Italy and Spain gave samples during acute or convalescent COVID-19. The cDNA or gDNA used as material had been derived from T cells, B-cell-depleted T cells, or PBMCs.

Trimming stripped 8 bases from V and 5 bases from J, with 19 bases between. This CDR3 spans 14 amino acids. Per germline, CDR1 SGHAT and CDR2 FQDESV (reference sequence). The gene calls are TRBV11-1 and TRBJ2-7; tentatively, D is TRBD1 (6 bases). The origin of this receptor is a human donor in a cohort sampled during active COVID-19. Input material: peripheral blood. CDR3 sequence: CASSMRQVLDEQYF. The DNA of the CDR3 is TGTGCCAGCTCGATGAGACAGGTTCTCGACGAGCAGTACTTC. Variable domain in full (rest from reference TRBV11-1 and TRBJ2-7): EAEVAQSPRYKITEKSQAVAFWCDPISGHATLYWYRQILGQGPELLVQFQDESVVDDSQLPKDRFSAERLKGVDSTLKIQPAELGDSAMYLCASSMRQVLDEQYFGPGTRLTVT.